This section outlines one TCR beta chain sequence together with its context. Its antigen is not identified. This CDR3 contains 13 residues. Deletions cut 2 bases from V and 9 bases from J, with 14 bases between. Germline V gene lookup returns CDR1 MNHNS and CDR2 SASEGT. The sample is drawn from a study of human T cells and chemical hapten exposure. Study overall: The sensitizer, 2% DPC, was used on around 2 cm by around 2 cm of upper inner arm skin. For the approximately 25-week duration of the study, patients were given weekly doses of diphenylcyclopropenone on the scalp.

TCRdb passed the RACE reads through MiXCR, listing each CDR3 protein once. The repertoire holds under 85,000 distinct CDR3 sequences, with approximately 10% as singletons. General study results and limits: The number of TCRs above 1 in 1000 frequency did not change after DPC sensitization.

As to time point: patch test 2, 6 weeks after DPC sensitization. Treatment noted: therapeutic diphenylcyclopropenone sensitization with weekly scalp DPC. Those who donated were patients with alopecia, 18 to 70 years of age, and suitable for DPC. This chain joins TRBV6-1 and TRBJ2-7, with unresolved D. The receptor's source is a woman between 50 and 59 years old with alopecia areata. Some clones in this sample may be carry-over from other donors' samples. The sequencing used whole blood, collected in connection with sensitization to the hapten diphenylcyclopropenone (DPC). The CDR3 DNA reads TGTGCCAGCAGTGAATATTGGGTAGGGCGGCAGTACTTC. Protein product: CASSEYWVGRQYF.